The entry below gives a single T cell receptor beta chain sequence along with its context. Germline V CDR1 and CDR2: LNHDA, SQIVND (reference sequence). This CDR3 region has 16 residues. Germline trimming cut 6 bases from V and 1 base from J; bases unmatched to any gene: 7. The PCR used 60 Vbeta and 13 Jbeta primers. Sequencing used immunoSEQ multiplex PCR; TCRdb keeps in-frame clones, though not all of them. The sample holds about 150,000 clones; approximately 79% are singletons and the top ten take just under 6.5%. This sample was taken from a study of cytomegalovirus exposure and HLA in healthy donors.

The receptor was isolated from a man between 45 and 60 years old in good health and CMV-seropositive. The sequencing input was PBMCs. This chain connects TRBV19 to TRBJ2-2; TRBD1 matches at 8 bases. The CDR3: CASRFRTGWNTGELFF. The CDR3 nucleotides read TGTGCCAGTAGGTTCCGGACAGGGTGGAACACCGGGGAGCTGTTTTTT. Supplemented by reference TRBV19 and TRBJ2-2, the full variable domain reads DGGITQSPKYLFRKEGQNVTLSCEQNLNHDAMYWYRQDPGQGLRLIYYSQIVNDFQKGDIAEGYSVSREKKESFPLTVTSAQKNPTAFYLCASRFRTGWNTGELFFGEGSRLTVL.